Listed here is a single T cell receptor beta chain. This clone appeared a few times. There is no known antigen for this receptor. Base qualities are missing; no much larger clone stands one base away. The data were obtained in a study of cytomegalovirus exposure and HLA in healthy donors (dated by TCRdb to about 2017). At the level of the whole study: According to an earlier analysis of several hundred of the donors, about 190 million T cells yielded some 120 million unique TCR beta sequences and about 300 Gb of sequence data. Roughly 300 gigabases of sequencing data and around 90 million unique TCR sequences made up an early release that covered approximately 700 HLA-typed donors. The genetic ancestry cluster associated with self-reported Caucasian donors included approximately 85% of the roughly 400 genotyped donors. The study was designed to test whether signatures of past pathogen exposure could be identified by cataloging public T cell receptors. Using immunosequencing, the study profiled T cell repertoires from fewer than 850 subjects and related those repertoires to cytomegalovirus serostatus. A separate validation cohort of 100 to 150 different subjects was used in addition to the approximately 670-subject first cohort. To predict cytomegalovirus infection status, the study brought together high-throughput TCR immunosequencing, statistical association of individual TCRs with disease status, and machine learning. A later analysis re-examined previously published TCR beta repertoires from just over 650 donors and added high-resolution HLA genotyping to investigate patterns of TCR occurrence. Rather than using new phenotypic data, the later analysis identified candidate immune exposures from TCR beta sequences and from how often those sequences occurred across donors. To decide whether each TCR beta V gene segment behaved as functional or pseudogenic, an earlier analysis of approximately 620 of the donors relied on high-throughput TCR beta sequencing. Alongside the repertoire data, information on donor age, sex, ethnicity and CMV serostatus was compiled. A later genetic analysis used genome-wide SNP genotypes for about 55% of the 666 donors, treating that subset as a discovery cohort. Every discovery cohort repertoire had been produced on one sequencing platform. HLA typing covered class I and class II loci at four-digit resolution. Typing coverage differed by locus: A, B, C, DRB1 and DQB1 were typed in about 629-640 donors, DQA1 in 522, DPA1 in 600 to 610, and DPB1 in around 440. Because of strong linkage in the cohort, roughly five DR-DQ haplotypes were treated as single units for association and clustering. Across approximately 420 genotyped donors of the cohort, an average of about 240,000 unique TCR beta nucleotide sequences per donor were sequenced, and around 19% of those sequences were non-productive.

Overall study results and their limits: While some public TCRs were present in many individuals, most TCR sequences turned up only very rarely across donors. About 17 rarely observed V segments, including chromosome 9 orphons, were excluded from the earlier analysis of approximately 500 of the donors because counts were too low. In a later genetic analysis, a missense DCLRE1C variant was associated with V-gene and J-gene trimming of TCR beta chains, and the association was replicated in an independent cohort. Several of the top co-occurrence clusters appeared to be linked to parvovirus B19, influenza, CMV and Epstein-Barr virus, according to a later analysis. Some IMGT-functional V segments, including TRBV6-2 and TRBV6-3, could not be told apart with the 87-base-pair reads, so those segments were excluded. Sequencing depth was assumed to be roughly uniform across donors in the presence/absence analyses, though that assumption may not hold. Linkage disequilibrium might explain the correlated functional status among segregating V segments, but an unknown experimental factor could not be excluded. A further reported finding was that TCR beta sequences accurately predicted the HLA-A and HLA-B alleles for most subjects in the first cohort. According to the authors, the approach could potentially be generalized to other disease states and immunological phenotypes. HLA typing was unavailable for some donors at each locus, so association tests used only the typed subset. According to a later analysis, TCR association rates differed among HLA loci, with DRB1 alleles showing the most associated TCRs and HLA-C alleles showing the fewest. Most CMV-associated TCR beta chains appeared to be HLA-restricted in a later analysis, and the HLA associations seemed to be driven largely by CMV exposure. The sequencing pipeline was judged likely to have produced a cluster of highly shared sequence variants as a technical artifact. Assigning TCR associations to individual alleles was difficult when HLA alleles, especially DR and DQ, strongly co-occurred. Compared with equally common non-associated chains, HLA-associated TCR beta chains in a later analysis were more clonally expanded and had lower generation probabilities. The classifier was reported to diagnose cytomegalovirus status with high specificity and sensitivity in both the original and validation cohorts. The cohort was sequenced for TCR beta chains only, and without alpha or paired-chain data the features that could be detected were limited. Specific HLA alleles were associated with 15,000 to 20,000 TCR beta sequences at a false discovery rate of 0.05 in a later analysis. In the study, around 150 TCR beta chains were listed as associated with cytomegalovirus. A few of the identified cytomegalovirus-associated TCR beta chains were confirmed in vitro to be specific for cytomegalovirus antigens. In a later genetic analysis, fewer N-insertions in productive TCRs were reported among donors in an Asian-associated ancestry cluster than the approximately 710-donor mean. The only immune exposure information available for the cohort was CMV serostatus. In an earlier analysis of about 540 of the donors, most TCR beta V segments were observed in productive rearrangements about 90% or about 30% of the time, broadly matching IMGT annotations.

V is trimmed back by 5 bases and J by 6 bases, and the junction contains 9 bases that no gene match accounts for. Taken from the germline V gene (reference sequence), the CDR1 and CDR2 loops are MNHEY and SMNVEV. Including the terminal cysteine and phenylalanine, the CDR3 comprises 14 residues. Here the CDR3 DNA is all that survives: 42 bases in frame from base 1. The cohort consisted of 600 to 700 healthy bone marrow donors. At the time of sampling, every cohort member was nominally healthy, though immune exposures that went unrecorded were likely present. The donor tested CMV seropositive, placing the donor among the roughly 300 seropositive members of the cohort. A peripheral blood sample was provided by each donor, and peripheral blood mononuclear cells were used for TCR beta sequencing. Genomic DNA was extracted from the blood cell samples with the Qiagen DNeasy Blood Extraction Kit. Libraries were constructed by the immunoSEQ multiplex PCR assay. The multiplex PCR relied on a mix of 60 forward primers for TCR Vbeta segments and 13 reverse primers for TCR Jbeta segments. The CDR3 region of rearranged TCR beta genes was amplified from genomic DNA by a multiplex PCR assay. Amplified TCR beta libraries were sequenced as 87-base-pair reads on the Illumina HiSeq System. Under the source paper's analysis protocol: Across the 640 or so repertoires, a later analysis counted tens of millions of unique TCR beta chains, 9.5 million to 12 million of which were shared by at least two donors. A nearest-neighbor algorithm error-corrected the raw reads and collapsed the reads into unique sequences, merging closely related sequences to remove PCR and sequencing errors. To assign V, D and J gene segments, CDR3 sequences were aligned to IMGT reference sequences. For a sequence to be retained, at least a six-nucleotide match to both a V gene segment and a J gene segment was required. A rearrangement counted as productive if the CDR3 had no stop codons and remained in frame with V and J, and every other rearrangement counted as non-productive. Following IMGT convention, CDR3 was defined as the stretch from the second conserved V-encoded cysteine up to the conserved J-encoded phenylalanine. The earlier analysis of around 640 of the donors excluded sequences that lacked an unambiguous match to a single V gene segment. In an earlier analysis of some 590 of the donors, a V segment was called functional when productive rearrangements were above 56.7%, and segregating when the standard deviation between donors exceeded 5%. A statistical classification framework was developed to diagnose cytomegalovirus status using the catalog of TCR beta chain sequences. In a later analysis, TCR nucleotide sequences were compared against IMGT/GENE-DB human TR gene sequences so that V and J genes could be assigned. In a later analysis, CDR3 sequences and most-parsimonious VDJ recombination scenarios were assigned using the TCRdist pipeline. A later analysis defined each TCR beta chain by its CDR3 amino acid sequence plus V-gene family, and excluded reads lacking a unique V-gene family. A later analysis removed several hundred highly shared, low-generation-probability nucleotide sequences to deal with suspected cross-contamination and a sequencing artifact. A later analysis calculated a clonal expansion index for each public chain from normalized within-repertoire ranks of inferred template counts. A later analysis computed generation probabilities with a VDJ recombination model fitted to out-of-frame rearrangements, and checked the results against IGoR. A later analysis scored TCR-TCR, TCR-HLA and TCR-CMV co-occurrence with hypergeometric tests, applying a repertoire-size bias correction to TCR pairs. In a later analysis, false discovery rates were estimated by permuting HLA or CMV assignments 20 times. In a later analysis, co-occurring TCRs were grouped with DBSCAN, and TCRdist sequence similarity was added when clustering was performed within HLA-allele-positive subsets. Repertoires with fewer than 30,000 or more than 120,000 public chains, plus five repertoires with anomalous nucleotide sharing, were excluded from co-occurrence clustering. TCRdb retrieved this table from immuneACCESS and kept in-frame rearrangements only. Not all clones are present; in checked studies, unresolved V genes account for under half, and no reason is known for the remainder. V, J and clone size derive from that table, while D and trimming were established from the DNA sequence. The sample table records some 91,000 clones; about 89% of these occur just once. The ten largest clones capture approximately 10% of the sample.

This clonotype was sampled from a man aged 25 to 45 in good health and CMV-seropositive. This chain joins TRBV27 to TRBJ2-7; 8 middle bases align to TRBD1. The source material was PBMCs. In nucleotide form, the sequence is TGTGCCAGCAGTGAGACAGGGGTCCAGGGCGAGCAGTACTTC. It specifies CASSETGVQGEQYF.